Detailed here is one T cell receptor beta chain. Its antigen is not identified. The CDR3 has 14 residues. The germline gives CDR1 SGHRS, CDR2 YFSETQ. V lost 4 bases, J lost 5 bases, and 6 bases stayed unmatched. This record comes from a study of OX40 agonist ivuxolimab in advanced cancers. Study-wide background: Three patients got partial responses; one had hepatocellular carcinoma and two had cutaneous melanoma.

Clones were read by immunoSEQ multiplex PCR, and TCRdb kept only the in-frame ones, dropping some. The sample contains tens of thousands of clones, 80% to 95% of which appear only once. Study-wide findings and caveats: Dose levels from 0.1 to 3.0 mg/kg saw CD4+ and CD8+ blood T cells expand clonally by week 6.

Any history of autoimmune disease or systemic immunosuppression disqualified patients. Cycle 7 day 1, cycle 4 day 1, and baseline were the timepoints at which blood was sampled. This receptor was taken from an adult with an advanced solid tumor such as melanoma, head and neck, liver or kidney cancer. The sample in question was CD4+ or CD8+ T cells sorted from blood, obtained in a trial of the OX40 agonist ivuxolimab. The chain links TRBV5-1 to TRBJ2-5; 9 positions agree with TRBD1. CDR3 sequence: CASSAGQGFETQYF. CDR3 DNA: TGCGCCAGCAGCGCCGGACAGGGGTTCGAGACCCAGTACTTC.